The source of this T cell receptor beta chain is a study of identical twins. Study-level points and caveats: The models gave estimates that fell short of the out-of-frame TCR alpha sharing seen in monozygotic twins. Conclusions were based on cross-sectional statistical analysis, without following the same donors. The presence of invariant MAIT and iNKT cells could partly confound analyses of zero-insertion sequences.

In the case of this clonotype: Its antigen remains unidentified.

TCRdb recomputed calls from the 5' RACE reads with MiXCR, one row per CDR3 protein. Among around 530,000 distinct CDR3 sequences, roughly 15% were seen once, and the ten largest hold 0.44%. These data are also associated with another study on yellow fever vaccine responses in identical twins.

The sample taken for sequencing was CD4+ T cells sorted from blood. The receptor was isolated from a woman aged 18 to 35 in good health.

The CDR3 sequence is CSVGSSGNTGELFF. The CDR3 coding sequence is TGCAGCGTTGGGTCTAGCGGGAACACCGGGGAGCTGTTTTTT. The chain uses TRBV29-1 and TRBJ2-2; 7 bases agree with TRBD2. Germline V gene sequence: CDR1 SQVTM, CDR2 ANQGSEA. The trim removed 4 bases at V and 1 base at J, leaving 3 bases unmatched. The CDR3 contains 14 residues.